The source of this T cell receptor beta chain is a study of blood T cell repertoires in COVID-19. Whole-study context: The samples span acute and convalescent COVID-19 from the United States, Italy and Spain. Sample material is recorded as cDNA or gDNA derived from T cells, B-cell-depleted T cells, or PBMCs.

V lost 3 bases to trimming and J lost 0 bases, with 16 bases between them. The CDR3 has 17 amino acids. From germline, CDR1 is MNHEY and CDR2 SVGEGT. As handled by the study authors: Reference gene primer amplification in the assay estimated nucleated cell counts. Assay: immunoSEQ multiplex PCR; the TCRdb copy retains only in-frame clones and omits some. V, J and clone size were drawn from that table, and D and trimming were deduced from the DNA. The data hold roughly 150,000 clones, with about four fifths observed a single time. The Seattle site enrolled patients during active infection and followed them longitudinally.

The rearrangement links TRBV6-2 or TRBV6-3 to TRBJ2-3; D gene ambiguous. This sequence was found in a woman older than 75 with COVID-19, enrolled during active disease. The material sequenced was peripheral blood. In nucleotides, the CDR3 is TGTGCCAGCAGTTATGGTTGGTTTAGTACTAGCACAGATACGCAGTATTTT. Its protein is CASSYGWFSTSTDTQYF.